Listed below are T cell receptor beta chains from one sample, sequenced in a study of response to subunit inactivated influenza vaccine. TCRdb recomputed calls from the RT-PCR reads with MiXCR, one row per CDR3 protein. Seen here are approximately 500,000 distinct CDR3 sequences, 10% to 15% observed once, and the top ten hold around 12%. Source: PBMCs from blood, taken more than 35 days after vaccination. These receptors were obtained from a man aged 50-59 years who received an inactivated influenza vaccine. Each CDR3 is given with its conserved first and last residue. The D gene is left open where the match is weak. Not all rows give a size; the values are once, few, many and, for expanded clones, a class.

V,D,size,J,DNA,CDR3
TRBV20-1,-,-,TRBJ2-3,TGCAGTGCTAGTGGCCCGAGAAGCGATACGCAGTATTTT,CSASGPRSDTQYF
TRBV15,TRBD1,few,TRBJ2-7,TGTGCCACCAGCAGAGATGGGACAGGTCACTCCTACGAGCAGTACTTC,CATSRDGTGHSYEQYF
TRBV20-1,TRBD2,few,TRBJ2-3,TGCAGTGCTAGAGTTGGGCTAGCGGGAGGAAGCTCCACAGATACGCAGTATTTT,CSARVGLAGGSSTDTQYF
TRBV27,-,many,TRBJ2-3,TGTGCCAGCAGTTCCCCTGTCGGGAGTACAGATACGCAGTATTTT,CASSSPVGSTDTQYF
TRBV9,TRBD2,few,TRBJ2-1,TGTGCCAGCAGCCCGAGAATAGCGGGGGCTAGGAATGAGCAGTTCTTC,CASSPRIAGARNEQFF
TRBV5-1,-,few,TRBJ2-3,TGCGCCAGCTGTCAGGGGACCCCAGCACAGTCAGATACGCAGTATTTT,CASCQGTPAQSDTQYF
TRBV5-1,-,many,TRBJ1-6,TGCGCCAGCAGCTTGGGCCAGGGCAATAATTCACCCCTCCACTTT,CASSLGQGNNSPLHF
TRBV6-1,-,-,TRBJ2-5,TGTGCCAGCAGACCACCCGGCGTTTTAGAGACCCAGTACTTC,CASRPPGVLETQYF
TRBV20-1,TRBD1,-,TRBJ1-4,TGCAGTGCTAGAGGGACAGGGGGTGATGAAAAACTGTTTTTT,CSARGTGGDEKLFF
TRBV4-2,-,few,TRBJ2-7,TGTGCCAGCAGCCGAGAGGTGGGACCCAGCGGTTCCGAGCAGTACTTC,CASSREVGPSGSEQYF
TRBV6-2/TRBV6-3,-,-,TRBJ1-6,TGTGCCAGCAGATTTGAGGACAATCGAAATTCACCCCTCCACTTT,CASRFEDNRNSPLHF
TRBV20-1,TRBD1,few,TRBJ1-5,TGCAGTGCTAGCCCAGGGACAGGGTTTCAGCCCCAGCATTTT,CSASPGTGFQPQHF
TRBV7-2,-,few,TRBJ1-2,TGTGCCAGCAGCTTAGGACAAGCCCTGTACTACACCTTC,CASSLGQALYYTF
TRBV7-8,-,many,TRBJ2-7,TGTGCCAGCAGCTTAGGGGAGCGAGAGCAGTACTTC,CASSLGEREQYF
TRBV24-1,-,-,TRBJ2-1,TGTGCCACCAGTGACCGTTCCTACAATGAGCAGTTCTTC,CATSDRSYNEQFF
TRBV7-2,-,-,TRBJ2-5,TGTGCCAGCAGCAGAGACCAATACCAAGAGACCCAGTACTTC,CASSRDQYQETQYF
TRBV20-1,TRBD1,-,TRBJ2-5,TGCAGTGCTAGAGGTCACAGGGGGTTCCAAGAGACCCAGTACTTC,CSARGHRGFQETQYF
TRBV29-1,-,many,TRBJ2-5,TGCAGCGTTGAACCTTTGGGTGACCAAGAGACCCAGTACTTC,CSVEPLGDQETQYF
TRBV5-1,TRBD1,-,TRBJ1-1,TGCGCCAGCAGCGCCTTACAGGGGAGGAACACTGAAGCTTTCTTT,CASSALQGRNTEAFF
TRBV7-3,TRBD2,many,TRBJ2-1,TGTGCCAGCAGCCCACTGGGCGGGAGGGCTTTTAGTGAGCAGTTCTTC,CASSPLGGRAFSEQFF
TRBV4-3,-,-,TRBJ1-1,TGCGCCAGCAGCCAAGATTCATCCGTTAGGACTGAAGCTTTCTTT,CASSQDSSVRTEAFF
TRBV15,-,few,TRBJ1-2,TGTGCCACCAGCAGAGATTCTCAGGTGAACTATGGCTACACCTTC,CATSRDSQVNYGYTF
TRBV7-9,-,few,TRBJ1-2,TGTGCCAGCAGCTTAGAGGGCCGGGGGAACATGAGAGGCTACACCTTC,CASSLEGRGNMRGYTF
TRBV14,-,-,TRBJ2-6,TGTGCCAGCAGCCAAGTGGCCCCAGGGCCCGGGGCCAACGTCCTGACTTTC,CASSQVAPGPGANVLTF
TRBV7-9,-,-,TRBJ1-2,TGTGCCAGCAGCTTTCGACAGCCGAGCAACTATGGCTACACCTTC,CASSFRQPSNYGYTF
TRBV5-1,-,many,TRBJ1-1,TGCGCCAGCAGCTCCGGGACACGCATGAACACTGAAGCTTTCTTT,CASSSGTRMNTEAFF
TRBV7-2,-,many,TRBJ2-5,TGTGCCAGCAGCCCCGGGTCCTCTTGGGGGAAGACCCAGTACTTC,CASSPGSSWGKTQYF
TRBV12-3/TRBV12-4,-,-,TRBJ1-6,TGTGCCAGCAGTTTTGGGGGATTGTCCTATAATTCACCCCTCCACTTT,CASSFGGLSYNSPLHF
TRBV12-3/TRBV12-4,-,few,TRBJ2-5,TGTGCCAGCAGTTTACTGCAGGGACCTGGGGAGACCCAGTACTTC,CASSLLQGPGETQYF
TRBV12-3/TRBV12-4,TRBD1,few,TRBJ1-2,TGTGCCAGCAGGCCGGGACAGTACTATGGCTACACCTTC,CASRPGQYYGYTF
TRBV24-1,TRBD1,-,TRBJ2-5,TGTGCCACCGAGTCCGGGACAGGGGTGGAGACCCAGTACTTC,CATESGTGVETQYF
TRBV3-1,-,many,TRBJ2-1,TGTGCCAGCAGCCAAGGTCAAGCAGCTGAGCAGTTCTTC,CASSQGQAAEQFF
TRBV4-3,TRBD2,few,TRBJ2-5,TGCGCCAGCAGCCAAGATCTAGTGGGGGGGGGAGAGACCCAGTACTTC,CASSQDLVGGGETQYF
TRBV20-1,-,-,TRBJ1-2,TGCAGTGCGCTAGTGGGCCCAGGAGGTTATTCGAATGGCTACACCTTC,CSALVGPGGYSNGYTF
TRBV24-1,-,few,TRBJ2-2,TGTGCCACCAGTGATTCCGCGAAAGGATTCCTCGGCACCGGGGAGCTGTTTTTT,CATSDSAKGFLGTGELFF
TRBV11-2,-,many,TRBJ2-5,TGTGCCAGCACCCGTGGTGAGACCCAGTACTTC,CASTRGETQYF
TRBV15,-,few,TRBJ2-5,TGTGCCACCAGCAGAAAGGGACTCCTCCCGGAGACCCAGTACTTC,CATSRKGLLPETQYF
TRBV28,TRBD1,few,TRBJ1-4,TGTGCCAGCAGTTCGCAGGGGGACGCAACTAATGAAAAACTGTTTTTT,CASSSQGDATNEKLFF
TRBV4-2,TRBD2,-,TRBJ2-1,TGTGCCAGCAGCCCGGGGCTAGCGGGAGGGCCCTTCAATGAGCAGTTCTTC,CASSPGLAGGPFNEQFF
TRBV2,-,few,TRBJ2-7,TGTGCCAGCAGTGACCTGATATTACAAAGCTCCTACGAGCAGTACTTC,CASSDLILQSSYEQYF
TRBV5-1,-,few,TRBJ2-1,TGCGCCAGCAGCCTCCCGACCGGGGGAACCGAACTGACTAGTCTCTATGAGCAGTTCTTC,CASSLPTGGTELTSLYEQFF
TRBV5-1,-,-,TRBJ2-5,TGCGCCAGCAGCTCAACGGACCCGGTGAGGGAGACCCAGTACTTC,CASSSTDPVRETQYF
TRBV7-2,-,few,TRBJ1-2,TGTGCCAGCAGCCCCGCAGGGACCTATGGCTACACCTTC,CASSPAGTYGYTF
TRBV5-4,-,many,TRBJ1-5,TGTGCCAGCAGCTTCGGCGGAGCCAATCAGCCCCAGCATTTT,CASSFGGANQPQHF
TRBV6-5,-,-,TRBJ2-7,TGTGCCAGCAGTTACTCAGCAGGCGTAAACTACGAGCAGTACTTC,CASSYSAGVNYEQYF
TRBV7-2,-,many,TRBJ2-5,TGTGCCAGCACCCAGGACAGCCTATACCAAGAGACCCAGTACTTC,CASTQDSLYQETQYF
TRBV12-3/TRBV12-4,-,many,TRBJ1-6,TGTGCCAGCAGTTTAAGGCAGGGAGGTAATTCACCCCTCCACTTT,CASSLRQGGNSPLHF